The sequence of this TCR beta chain was determined in a study of CD8+ T cells in alopecia areata (dated by TCRdb to the late 2010s). Concerning the study at large: Treated patients were enrolled in an open-label pilot trial of oral tofacitinib at 5 to 10 mg twice daily for moderate-to-severe alopecia areata. TCRbeta CDR3 regions were amplified by immunoSEQ multiplex PCR with 35 Vbeta forward and 13 Jbeta reverse primers. Clonality in the scalp was compared among normal scalp (n=4), patchy alopecia areata scalp (n=8), and alopecia totalis/universalis scalp (n=8). In both human patients and the C3H/HeJ mouse model, the study applied high-throughput TCRbeta sequencing to look at T cell clonal expansion in alopecia areata. Patients stayed on tofacitinib for 6 to 18 months and then had 6 months of follow-up off drug so that delayed response and recurrence could be assessed. Human TCRbeta sequencing covered scalp tissue and sorted CD4+ and CD8+ peripheral blood T cells from patchy and totalis/universalis alopecia areata patients and healthy controls. Patients on tofacitinib were biopsied at baseline and after 4 and 24 weeks of treatment, and several of the patients also had a later scalp biopsy. RNA was extracted with the PAXgene miRNA kit for fixed scalp, the miRNeasy kit for PBMCs, and the RNeasy kit for mouse skin.

The protocol used for the library was the immunoSEQ multiplex PCR assay. RNA was extracted from all samples and reverse transcribed into cDNA, which served as template for TCR sequencing. SuperScript III was used to make first-strand cDNA, primed with a 2:1 mix of oligo-dT and random hexamers. A synthetic immune receptor repertoire was used to measure amplification bias, and any remaining bias was corrected computationally. In the paper's pipeline: Raw reads were preprocessed for error removal, and CDR3 was defined according to IMGT conventions as running from the conserved cysteine to phenylalanine. Clonality was computed by normalizing Shannon entropy by log2 of the number of productive unique TCRs and subtracting the result from 1. Scalp TCRbeta sequences were cross-referenced with sorted blood CD4 and CD8 repertoires so that the CD4 or CD8 identity of scalp clones could be inferred. Entries here come from immuneACCESS through TCRdb and include only in-frame sequences with V and J called. Some clones fail to appear in such tables; in the studies checked, an unresolved V gene covers under half of the shortfall, and the cause of the remainder is unknown. Clone size and V and J calls were adopted from that table, with D and trimming inferred from the DNA. A total of about 5,900 clones appear in this sample, roughly 60% of them only once. The biggest ten clones account for about 13% of the sample.

Regarding this clone: The specificity of this receptor is unknown. The input lacks base qualities; no much larger clone sits a single base away.

Lesional scalp punch biopsies and peripheral blood were obtained from alopecia areata patients. Human scalp biopsies went straight into PAXgene tissue containers for immediate fixation. Beyond this particular receptor, the publication reports: Compared with normal scalp, lesional scalp had higher clonality and more expanded CD8+ clones, particularly in alopecia totalis/universalis, a pattern that suggests antigenic drive. Scalp TCR repertoire analysis is complicated because resident alphabeta T cells in normal human skin are also sequenced, whereas mouse skin is dominated by gammadelta T cells. Compared with mice, TCR sequences shared between patients were less clear, possibly partly because of HLA diversity across the patient population.

Trimming removed 4 bases from V and 6 bases from J, leaving 13 bases between the germline ends. From its cysteine to its phenylalanine, the CDR3 spans 12 amino acids. Only the CDR3 DNA stays, 36 bases, in frame from base 1. The CDR1 and CDR2 encoded by the germline V gene are SQVTM and ANQGSEA. The source of this sequence is a human donor with alopecia areata. Sequenced material: skin. The chain is made from TRBV29-1 and TRBJ2-7; matching of 6 bases hints at TRBD1 as the D gene. The CDR3 protein is CSVGTGSREQYF. At the DNA level, the sequence is TGCAGCGTTGGAACAGGGTCGCGCGAGCAGTACTTC.